The clone carrying this TCR beta chain was seen a few times. This sample was taken from a study of blood T cell repertoires in COVID-19. In the original processing: It was from reference gene primer amplification that nucleated cell counts were estimated. Clones were sequenced by immunoSEQ multiplex PCR, and TCRdb holds only the in-frame ones, with some missing. The V and J calls and clone size were taken over from that table, and D and trimming were inferred from the DNA. The sample includes 230,000 or so clones, roughly 80% of them seen just once. V trimming: 4 bases; J trimming: 0 bases; junction bases outside the gene matches: 3. The length of the CDR3 is 15 residues. Germline V lookup: CDR1 LNHDA, CDR2 SQIVND (reference sequence).

This rearrangement joins TRBV19 to TRBJ1-1; 9 positions match TRBD1. This TCR was sampled from a human donor in a cohort sampled during active COVID-19. Material for sequencing was peripheral blood. This chain's CDR3 is CASSNRDRVNTEAFF. Written as DNA, the CDR3 is TGTGCCAGTAGTAATCGGGACAGGGTGAACACTGAAGCTTTCTTT.